A single sample gave rise to the 21 T cell receptor beta chains below, sequenced in a study of T cell repertoires in cytomegalovirus infection. TCRdb redid the calling of the reads with MiXCR, one entry per CDR3 protein. The repertoire holds about 110,000 distinct CDR3 sequences, 30% seen once, with approximately 41% in the top ten. No antigen has been identified for these receptors. The specimen comprised CD8+ T cells from cultured PBMCs, sampled from culture after CMV antigen stimulation. The receptors were sampled from a human donor in good health (CMV status not recorded). Some clones in this sample may be carry-over from other donors' samples.

This clonotype was found once. The rearrangement joins TRBV2 to TRBJ1-2, with TRBD1 matching 9 bases. This CDR3 has 16 residues. V lost 0 bases and J lost 6; bases outside the gene matches: 8. CDR1 is SNHLY and CDR2 is FYNNEI in the germline V gene. The CDR3, as DNA: TGTGCCAGCAGTGAAGCCCCACAGGGGGCGTATGATGGCTACACCTTC. Protein: CASSEAPQGAYDGYTF. The whole variable domain, remainder taken from reference TRBV2 and TRBJ1-2, is EPEVTQTPSHQVTQMGQEVILRCVPISNHLYFYWYRQILGQKVEFLVSFYNNEISEKSEIFDDQFSVERPDGSNFTLKIRSTKLEDSAMYFCASSEAPQGAYDGYTFGSGTRLTVV.

V and J are TRBV6-5 and TRBJ1-2, with a tentative D call TRBD1 (5 bases). Trimming removed 2 bases at V and 0 bases at J, with 19 bases between. The CDR3 totals 18 residues. CDR1 is MNHEY, CDR2 SVGAGI, per germline. CDR3 loop: CASSYAIVPGEANYGYTF. The CDR3 bases are TGTGCCAGCAGTTACGCCATCGTACCGGGGGAGGCTAACTATGGCTACACCTTC.

This CDR3 is CASSQYSGTRRETQYF. The CDR3, as DNA: TGTGCCAGCAGCCAGTATTCCGGGACTAGACGAGAGACCCAGTACTTC. This chain joins TRBV3-1 and TRBJ2-5, with 8 bases aligning to TRBD2. V lost 3 bases and J lost 4; bases outside the gene matches: 10. CDR3 length: 16 amino acids. Germline CDR1 reads LGHDT; CDR2 reads YNNKEL (reference sequence).

Ten or more counts support this clonotype. The V gene is TRBV7-8, the J gene TRBJ2-2, with D perhaps TRBD2 (6 bases). V gave up 4 bases and J gave up 6 bases, with 39 bases separating them. Germline V gives CDR1 SGHVS, CDR2 FQNEAQ. This CDR3 has 23 amino acids. The CDR3 loop is CASSSVRGWGVQLAGSSAGELFF. For the CDR3, the DNA is TGTGCCAGCAGCTCCGTGCGGGGCTGGGGGGTTCAACTAGCAGGTTCCAGTGCCGGGGAGCTGTTTTTT.

The V gene is TRBV6-1, the J gene TRBJ2-5; the match to TRBD2 covers 12 bases. The CDR3 has 16 amino acids. V lost 7 bases, J lost 4 bases, and 10 bases stayed unmatched. Germline CDR1 and CDR2: MNHNS and SASEGT. The CDR3 protein is CASTRTASGGGETQYF. The CDR3 bases are TGTGCCAGCACCCGAACGGCTAGCGGGGGGGGAGAGACCCAGTACTTC.

The V call is TRBV7-6, the J call TRBJ1-2, with 7 bases matching TRBD1. This CDR3 region has 13 residues. J was trimmed by 5 bases and V by 4 bases; bases with no gene match: 4. Germline V gives CDR1 SGHVS, CDR2 FNYEAQ. The CDR3 is CASSWGDRYGYTF. The CDR3 nucleotides are TGTGCCAGCAGCTGGGGGGACAGATATGGCTACACCTTC.

V usage is TRBV11-2 and J usage is TRBJ1-4; D gene ambiguous. The CDR3 totals 16 residues. Trimming cost V 5 bases and J 0 bases, with 13 bases left between them. Germline V gene data show CDR1 as SGHAT and CDR2 as FQNNGV. The CDR3 bases are TGTGCCAGCAGCCCAAAGGACGGGCCAACTAATGAAAAACTGTTTTTT. Its protein product is CASSPKDGPTNEKLFF.

This clonotype turned up a few times. The chain recombines TRBV4-1 with TRBJ1-2; D is possibly TRBD1 (5 bases). CDR3 size: 15 residues. Per germline, CDR1 MGHRA and CDR2 YSYEKL. Trimming cost V 0 bases and J 4 bases, with 12 bases left between them. The CDR3 sequence is CASSQEQAGGYGYTF. As DNA, the CDR3 is TGCGCCAGCAGCCAAGAACAGGCGGGGGGCTATGGCTACACCTTC.

The chain has TRBV20-1 and TRBJ2-3; D is possibly TRBD2 (6 bases). Trimming pared 1 base from V and 5 bases from J, leaving 19 bases between. The V gene's germline CDR1 is DFQATT and CDR2 SNEGSKA (reference sequence). This CDR3 region has 16 residues. CDR3 DNA: TGCAGTGCTAGAGCGGGGCTAGCGAGGAGGGAAGATACGCAGTATTTT. Its protein is CSARAGLARREDTQYF.

This clonotype showed up just a few times. The chain recombines TRBV7-2 with TRBJ2-3; TRBD2 matches 14 bases. This CDR3 is built from 16 residues. Per the germline V gene, CDR1 is SGHTA and CDR2 is FQGNSA. Trimming removed 5 bases from V and 6 bases from J; junction bases left unmatched: 7. The CDR3 is CASSPGLAGAEDTQYF. The CDR3 bases are TGTGCCAGCAGCCCGGGACTAGCGGGGGCGGAGGATACGCAGTATTTT.

The CDR3 here is CASSSTDTTDTQYF. In nucleotides, the CDR3 is TGTGCCAGCAGTTCGACGGACACGACAGATACGCAGTATTTT. The chain combines TRBV6-2 or TRBV6-3 with TRBJ2-3; the D gene is possibly TRBD1 (5 bases). The CDR3 has 14 residues. Germline V lookup: CDR1 MNHEY, CDR2 SVGEGT. V dropped 4 bases and J dropped 3 bases, with 11 bases sitting between them.

The V gene is TRBV28, the J gene TRBJ1-3; D perhaps matches TRBD1 (5 bases). With 4 bases removed from V and 4 bases from J, the gap between germline ends came to 8 bases. Germline V gene data show CDR1 as MDHEN and CDR2 as SYDVKM. CDR3 size: 13 residues. Written as DNA, the CDR3 is TGTGCCAGCAGTTCGACAGACGGAAACACCATATATTTT. It encodes CASSSTDGNTIYF.

Here the CDR3 DNA reads TGCAGCGTTGTAGGGGGTTTAGAAGGCTACGAGCAGTACTTC. As protein: CSVVGGLEGYEQYF. The rearrangement joins TRBV29-1 to TRBJ2-7; D may be TRBD1 (6 bases). Trimming stripped 4 bases from V and 3 bases from J, with 16 bases between. This CDR3 is 14 amino acids long. Per the germline V gene, CDR1 is SQVTM and CDR2 is ANQGSEA.

The chain is built from TRBV12-3 or TRBV12-4 and TRBJ2-7; maybe TRBD2 (6 bases). Trimming removed 5 bases from V and 0 bases from J, with 17 bases in between. CDR3 size: 16 residues. The CDR3 DNA follows: TGTGCCAGCAGTCCTCGCGGGGCAGCCCTCTCCTACGAGCAGTACTTC. Amino acid sequence: CASSPRGAALSYEQYF.

This clonotype was detected a few times. This chain joins TRBV7-2 and TRBJ2-3; D is ambiguous. The germline V and J ends were trimmed by 0 bases and 7 bases, with 8 bases remaining between them. The CDR3 extends over 13 amino acids. Germline loops: CDR1 SGHTA, CDR2 FQGNSA. The CDR3 DNA follows: TGTGCCAGCAGCTTAGCGCGCGTCCATACGCAGTATTTT. Its translation is CASSLARVHTQYF.

The V and J genes are TRBV12-3 or TRBV12-4 and TRBJ1-5; weak D call: TRBD1 (5 bases). V lost 3 bases and J lost 7, with 10 bases in between. The CDR3 is 13 amino acids. The CDR3 DNA follows: TGTGCCAGCAGTTTCCCAGGGCTCCAGCCCCAGCATTTT. This gives the protein CASSFPGLQPQHF.

The sample holds a few counts of this clonotype. This chain connects TRBV5-1 to TRBJ1-3, with TRBD1 as a possible D gene (6 bases). The CDR3 is 16 residues long. The germline CDR1 and CDR2 sequences are SGHRS and YFSETQ. Trimming took 1 base from V and 2 from J, leaving 13 bases between them. In DNA form, the CDR3 reads TGCGCCAGCAGCTTGTTCCCCGACAGGACTGGAAACACCATATATTTT. It encodes CASSLFPDRTGNTIYF.

The chain links TRBV2 to TRBJ1-4; a weak D match, TRBD1 (5 bases). The CDR3 spans 16 residues. Trimming removed 0 bases from V and 5 bases from J, with 13 bases in between. Per the germline V gene, CDR1 is SNHLY and CDR2 is FYNNEI. The CDR3 loop is CASSEALLGANEKLFF. The CDR3 DNA sequence: TGTGCCAGCAGTGAAGCGCTTCTTGGGGCCAATGAAAAACTGTTTTTT.

The CDR3: CASSLLWFNYGYTF. Here the CDR3 DNA reads TGTGCCAGCAGCTTGCTCTGGTTTAACTATGGCTACACCTTC. The chain is built from TRBV5-6 and TRBJ1-2; no clear D gene. CDR3 length: 14 residues. Germline assignment: CDR1 SGHDT and CDR2 YYEEEE. Between the trimmed V and J ends, which lost 1 base and 1 base, there was a span of 8 bases.

The gene calls are TRBV27 and TRBJ2-7, with D possibly being TRBD1 (5 bases). The V and J ends lost 2 bases and 5 bases respectively, with 10 bases between them. Germline V gene data show CDR1 as MNHEY and CDR2 as SMNVEV (reference sequence). The CDR3 runs 13 residues. The CDR3: CASSLGPDNEQYF. The CDR3 nucleotides read TGTGCCAGCAGTTTAGGCCCGGACAACGAGCAGTACTTC.

Worth noting for this clonotype: This clone may be a read error of a much larger clone one base away. The V and J genes are TRBV5-3 and TRBJ2-1; D remains ambiguous. TRBV5-3 is placed among ORFs of uncertain function. CDR3 length: 17 amino acids. The CDR3 loop is CARSTNHLALGSDEPFF. DNA for the CDR3: TGTGCCAGAAGCACGAACCATCTGGCCCTGGGATCGGATGAGCCGTTCTTC.